The sequence of this T cell receptor (beta chain) was determined in a study of read filtering for tumor transcriptome and immune sequencing (dated by TCRdb to about 2020). Regarding the research as a whole: The cohort consisted of 17 to 20 male and some 15 female patients, with a mean age of about 64 years and an age range of roughly 45 to 85. By revised international staging, eight or nine patients were R-ISS I, 16 were R-ISS II and over five were R-ISS III. After DNase treatment, whole-transcriptome libraries were prepared with the TruSeq RNA Access Library Prep Kit. TCR-region mapped reads per sample ranged from about 4 to 10.27 million with IR-seq versus only about 85 to 1,300 with RNA-seq. Using the same bone marrow samples, the study compared TCR repertoires obtained by targeted immune repertoire sequencing with those obtained by bulk whole-transcriptome sequencing. As a main aim, a read-filtering strategy for immune repertoire data was addressed, with the specific question being whether clonotypes supported by a single read should be removed. What the work shows at the level of the full study, not this receptor alone: The sorted CD138-negative fraction was composed of a mixed bone marrow immune population rather than of purified T cells. IR-seq captured clonotypes at much higher depth and more reliably than RNA-seq, and smaller IR-seq throughput sufficed to identify most shared clonotypes. In IR-seq, single-read clonotypes were approximately 80% of clonotypes but around 3.6% of total reads; in RNA-seq they were about 70% of clonotypes and 35% to 55% of reads. The correlation between IR-seq and RNA-seq shared clonotype proportions rose when single-read clonotypes were removed.

This clonotype was detected a few times. The specificity of this receptor is unknown. A much larger clone differs from this one at a single base, so this may be a read error. Every patient had bone marrow sampled at the time of active disease. Ficoll-Hypaque density gradient centrifugation was used to isolate the bone marrow mononuclear cells. CD138-negative cells were obtained by negative selection after labeling with CD138 magnetic microbeads on a MACS separator, removing myeloma plasma cells. The purity of the isolated cells was checked by flow cytometry with CD138 antibodies on an Attune NxT. Total RNA was extracted with TRIzol reagent and quantified with a NanoDrop spectrophotometer. Paired RNA-seq and IR-seq were performed on the CD138-negative bone marrow sample of each patient. TCR libraries were constructed from approximately 360 ng RNA using the Immunoverse kit, and molecular barcoded adaptors covering alpha/delta and beta/gamma chains were employed. TCR library preparation used the same RNA that was used for transcriptome sequencing. Sequencing of the TCR libraries was done on an Illumina HiSeq 4000 with 2 x 150 cycles. The authors' pipeline ran thus. With MiXCR, TCR reads were aligned to human V, D, J and C references and assembled into CDR3 clonotypes, with quality filtering and error correction included. Clonotype counts and gene usage diversity were analyzed with the tcR package in R. For inspection of raw mapping reads, RNA-seq reads were mapped by STAR aligner version 2.5.3a onto GRCh37 of the human genome. To test how sequencing depth affects detected clonotypes, IR-seq fastq files were randomly downsampled with Seqtk 1.3. TCRdb applied fastp at Q25 and MiXCR to the public reads, then kept only in-frame beta chains. CDR3 protein duplicates are merged, each entry listing the most common genes and DNA. TCRdb, not the authors, supplied the V and J calls. Present in this sample are 85,000 or so distinct CDR3 sequences, roughly an eighth of which were seen just once. The ten largest account for approximately 15% of the sample.

This TCR was sampled from a donor older than 35 with multiple myeloma. The sample consisted of a population of CD138-negative cells sorted from bone marrow. What this sample's cell subset or site label stands for: bone marrow mononuclear cells depleted of CD138+ plasma/myeloma cells by negative magnetic selection.

This receptor has the CDR3 CASSQDEGRAYEQYF. The nucleotide sequence reads as follows: TGTGCCAGCAGCCAAGATGAAGGGAGGGCCTATGAGCAGTACTTC. The rearrangement combines TRBV3-1 with TRBJ2-7, and TRBD2 aligns with 7 junction nucleotides. The CDR3 has 15 amino acids, counting the end cysteine and phenylalanine. Kept here is only the CDR3 DNA, which spans 45 bases and is read in frame from base 1. CDR1 LGHDT and CDR2 YNNKEL are derived from the germline V gene (reference sequence).